The present T cell receptor (beta chain) was sequenced within a study of T cell repertoires in cytomegalovirus infection. Study-wide points: The ex vivo response was dominated by HLA-C-restricted CMV-specific TCR beta clonotypes.

This CDR3 spans 15 amino acids. With 0 bases removed from V and 4 bases from J, the gap between germline ends came to 10 bases. TCRdb reprocessed the reads with MiXCR, giving one entry per CDR3 protein. This sample carries around 740,000 distinct CDR3 sequences, 35% of them seen once, and the ten largest clones take 2.8%. This clonotype was observed a few times. The antigen remains unidentified. Sequences were obtained from PBMCs. This clonotype originated in a human donor in good health (CMV status not recorded). Some clones in this sample may be carry-over from other donors' samples. This chain connects TRBV12-3 or TRBV12-4 to TRBJ2-1; perhaps TRBD2 as D (6 bases). CDR3 sequence reads: CASSLASGLYNEQFF. Written as DNA, the CDR3 is TGTGCCAGCAGTTTAGCTAGCGGACTTTACAATGAGCAGTTCTTC.